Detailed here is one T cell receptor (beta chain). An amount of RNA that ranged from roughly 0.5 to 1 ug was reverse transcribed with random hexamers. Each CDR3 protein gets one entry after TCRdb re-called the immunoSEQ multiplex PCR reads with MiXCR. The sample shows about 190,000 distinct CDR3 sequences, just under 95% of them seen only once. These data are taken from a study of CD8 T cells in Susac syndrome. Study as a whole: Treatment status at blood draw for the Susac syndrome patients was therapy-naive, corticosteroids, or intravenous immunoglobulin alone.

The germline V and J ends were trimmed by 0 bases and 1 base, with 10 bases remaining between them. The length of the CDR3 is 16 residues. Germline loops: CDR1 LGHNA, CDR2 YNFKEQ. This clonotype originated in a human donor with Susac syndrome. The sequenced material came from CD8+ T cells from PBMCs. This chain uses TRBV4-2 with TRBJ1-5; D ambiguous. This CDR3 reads CASSQEPDASNQPQHF. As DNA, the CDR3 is TGTGCCAGCAGCCAAGAACCGGATGCGAGCAATCAGCCCCAGCATTTT.